This TCR beta chain appears in the sequencing data of a study of human T cells and chemical hapten exposure. TCRdb itself ran the RACE reads through MiXCR, one entry per CDR3 protein. The repertoire holds roughly 380,000 distinct CDR3 sequences, with about 6% as singletons. V lost 7 bases, J lost 5 bases, and 17 bases lay in between. The germline gives CDR1 MNHNS, CDR2 SASEGT. This CDR3 has 14 residues. The time point was: patch test 2, 6 weeks after DPC sensitization. Noted treatment: therapeutic diphenylcyclopropenone sensitization with weekly scalp DPC. The TCR sequence derives from a woman aged 18-29 years with alopecia areata. Some clones in this sample may be carry-over from other donors' samples. The chain combines TRBV6-1 with TRBJ1-2; D may be TRBD1 (6 bases). Sequences were derived from whole blood, sampled in connection with sensitization to the hapten diphenylcyclopropenone (DPC). The CDR3, as DNA: TGTGCCAGCACCCCGGACAGCCGAAGTTATGGCTACACCTTC. It specifies CASTPDSRSYGYTF.